This TCR beta chain was captured by sequencing in a study of cytomegalovirus exposure and HLA in healthy donors. Study as a whole: The use of the same platform for the 95 to 150 validation repertoires and the 550 to 850 first-cohort repertoires was reported by a later analysis. The study's findings and limits: Some TCR beta chains (around 160 of them) were listed as cytomegalovirus-associated. According to a later analysis, TCR clusters from the first cohort tended to co-occur in the 120 or so validation repertoires.

J lost 5 bases, V lost 4 bases, and 3 bases had no gene match. This CDR3 is built from 14 residues. Germline V gene data show CDR1 as SEHNR and CDR2 as FQNEAQ (reference sequence). This table comes from immunoSEQ multiplex PCR, and its TCRdb copy is limited to in-frame clones, with some not included. The table shows 280,000 or so clones, with 70% to 90% occurring only once. On this clone: Its antigen is undetermined.

The donors were members of the validation cohort comprising some 130 subjects, separate from the roughly 670-subject first cohort. Sequenced sample: PBMCs. The genes are TRBV7-9 and TRBJ2-4; 9 nucleotides align to TRBD2. The TCR was taken from a woman between 18 and 29 years old in good health and CMV-seronegative. The DNA of the CDR3 is TGTGCCAGCAGCTCCCGGACTAGCGAAAACATTCAGTACTTC. This encodes CASSSRTSENIQYF.